This passage covers 30 T cell receptor beta chains from one sample sequenced in a study of tissue T cells after allogeneic stem cell transplantation. The method was immunoSEQ multiplex PCR; TCRdb's version includes in-frame clones alone and lacks a portion of them. The sample includes around 51,000 clones, about three quarters of them seen just once. The source material was sorted cells pooled from one or two spleens. Receptor source: a pool of C57BL/6 mice in good health.

Comments on this clone: Germline and genes: mouse. The read gets to within 1 residue of the CDR3 end, and the germline J gene fills in the rest. The V call is TRBV4, the J call TRBJ2-2; 9 bases fit TRBD2. This CDR3 has 14 residues. Germline CDR1 LGHDT, CDR2 YNNKQL (reference sequence). Germline trimming cut 5 bases from V and 5 bases from J; bases unmatched to any gene: 3. The CDR3 sequence is CASSHWGETGQLYF. The CDR3 bases that were read are TGTGCCAGCAGCCACTGGGGGGAGACCGGGCAGCTCTAC.

On this clone: Any gene name here is a mouse gene name. The CDR3 end lies 1 residue beyond the end of the read and is filled in from the germline J gene. This chain connects TRBV13-2 to TRBJ2-5; weak D call: TRBD2 (5 bases). V lost 0 bases and J lost 5, with 10 bases in between. The CDR3 covers 14 residues. Germline values: CDR1 NNHNN, CDR2 SYGAGS (reference sequence). The CDR3 sequence: CASGDAWERDTQYF. The covered CDR3 bases are TGTGCCAGCGGTGATGCCTGGGAAAGAGACACCCAGTAC.

This clone was observed a single time. Gene labels here are mouse ones. The CDR3 extends 1 residue past the end of the read, so its final part is completed from the germline J gene. This chain links TRBV19 with TRBJ2-2, with D possibly matching TRBD1 (6 bases). Trimming took 2 bases from V and 4 from J, leaving 12 bases between them. This CDR3 has 15 amino acids. In germline, CDR1 is FNHDT, CDR2 SITEND (reference sequence). The CDR3 sequence is CASSIPGESTGQLYF. CDR3 DNA (partial): TGTGCCAGCAGTATTCCAGGGGAGAGCACCGGGCAGCTCTAC.

Of note for this clone: Mouse gene names apply. The read terminates 1 residue before the CDR3 end, so the remaining end is supplied by the germline J gene. V gene TRBV5 combines with J gene TRBJ2-1; D perhaps matches TRBD1 (6 bases). The CDR3 consists of 15 residues. V lost 0 bases and J lost 3, with 9 bases in between. Germline assignment: CDR1 LGHNA and CDR2 YNLKQL (reference sequence). CDR3 DNA, as far as it was read: TGTGCCAGCAGCCAAGAGAGGGGGTTCTATGCTGAGCAGTTC. Protein: CASSQERGFYAEQF. The full-length CDR3 reads as CASSQERGFYAEQFF.

This clone turned up a few times. The gene names here belong to mouse. The CDR3 extends 1 residue past the end of the read, so its final part is completed from the germline J gene. The chain uses TRBV19 and TRBJ2-7; no firm D call. V was cut by 6 bases and J by 7 bases, with 11 bases left in between. Germline V lookup: CDR1 FNHDT, CDR2 SITEND (reference sequence). The CDR3 sequence is 11 residues long. The CDR3 sequence: CASTGLWEQYF. The sequenced part of the CDR3 DNA is TGTGCCAGCACGGGCCTTTGGGAACAGTAC.

Regarding this clone: Mouse names are used for the genes. The sequenced fragment ends 1 residue before the CDR3 boundary, so the rest is inferred from the germline J gene. V is TRBV20 and J is TRBJ1-3, with a weak D call TRBD1 (6 bases). This CDR3 spans 16 amino acids. Germline V gene lookup returns CDR1 GFQATS and CDR2 STVNSAI. V gave up 5 bases and J gave up 0 bases, with 17 bases separating them. CDR3 region: CGAGAPGQFSGNTLYF. The sequenced CDR3 bases are TGTGGTGCTGGGGCCCCGGGACAATTTTCTGGAAATACGCTCTAT. Filled out from reference TRBV20 and TRBJ1-3, the complete variable domain reads GALVYQYPRRTICKSGTSMRMECQAVGFQATSVAWYRQSPQKTFELIALSTVNSAIKYEQNFTQEKFPISHPNLSFSSMTVLNAYLEDRGLYLCGAGAPGQFSGNTLYFGEGSRLIVV.

A remark on this clone: The germline and genes are mouse ones. The observed sequence ends 1 residue before the CDR3 terminus, with the missing tail filled in from the germline J gene. The chain carries TRBV2 and TRBJ2-3; TRBD2 matches 9 bases. V trimming: 0 bases; J trimming: 3 bases; junction bases outside the gene matches: 4. The CDR3 is 16 amino acids. Germline CDR1 is LGHNA and CDR2 is YSYQKL. CDR3 protein: CASSQDQLGGAETLYF. The sequenced CDR3 bases are TGTGCCAGCAGCCAAGATCAACTGGGGGGAGCAGAAACGCTGTAT.

This clone has just a few counts. All gene names here are mouse names. The read finishes 1 residue shy of the CDR3 end, and the germline J gene is used to complete it. The chain carries TRBV31 and TRBJ2-5, with TRBD2 identical over 9 bases. From germline, CDR1 is GKSSPN and CDR2 SITVG. Trimming removed 3 bases from V and 6 bases from J; junction bases left unmatched: 4. The CDR3 totals 13 residues. CDR3 sequence: CAWSVGGADTQYF. The CDR3 bases that were read are TGTGCCTGGAGCGTTGGGGGGGCGGACACCCAGTAC. Full variable domain (remainder filled in from reference TRBV31 and TRBJ2-5): AQTIHQWPVAEIKAVGSPLSLGCTIKGKSSPNLYWYWQATGGTLQQLFYSITVGQVESVVQLNLSASRPKDDQFILSTEKLLLSHSGFYLCAWSVGGADTQYFGPGTRLLVL.

This clone was counted a single time. Germline and genes: mouse. The CDR3 DNA, read in part, is TGTGCCAGCAGTATAACCTATTCCAACGAAAGATTATTT. It is translated as CASSITYSNERLF. Given in full, the CDR3 is CASSITYSNERLFF. This chain links TRBV19 with TRBJ1-4; D uncertain. The CDR3 is cut off 1 residue early in the read; its end comes from the germline J gene. CDR1 FNHDT and CDR2 SITEND come from the germline V gene (reference sequence). The CDR3 is 14 amino acids. Trimming left V 1 base short and J 1 base short, with 5 bases between. Full variable domain (rest looked up from reference TRBV19 and TRBJ1-4): GGIITQTPKFLIGQEGQKLTLKCQQNFNHDTMYWYRQDSGKGLRLIYYSITENDLQKGDLSEGYDASREKKSSFSLTVTSAQKNEMAVFLCASSITYSNERLFFGHGTKLSVL.

Notes on this clone: Gene labels here are mouse ones. The observed sequence ends 1 residue before the CDR3 terminus, with the missing tail filled in from the germline J gene. The gene calls are TRBV29 and TRBJ2-3, with TRBD2 matching over 9 bases. J lost 3 bases, V lost 5 bases, and 3 bases had no gene match. Germline CDR1 MSHET, CDR2 SYDVDS. The CDR3 is 14 amino acids. The CDR3 loop reads CASSRLGGAETLYF. The CDR3 DNA, read in part, is TGTGCTAGCAGTAGGCTGGGGGGGGCAGAAACGCTGTAT.

Note on this clone: Mouse gene names and germline throughout. The read finishes 1 residue shy of the CDR3 end, and the germline J gene is used to complete it. The chain carries TRBV14 and TRBJ1-6; a possible D gene is TRBD1 (5 bases). TRBJ1-6 is assigned to the ORF class and has an uncertain function. The CDR3 has 14 residues. Trimming took 2 bases from V and 5 from J, leaving 8 bases between them. Germline CDR1 reads SGHDT; CDR2 reads FRDEAV. The sequenced CDR3 bases are TGTGCCAGCAGTTTGGGGGGAGATAATTCGCCCCTCTAC. Translating it yields CASSLGGDNSPLY. The full CDR3 is CASSLGGDNSPLYF.

This clone has just a few counts. The genes and germline here are from mouse. The sequence runs out 1 residue before the end of the CDR3; the remainder is reconstructed from the germline J gene. The J gene is TRBJ2-7, the V gene TRBV1, with D hard to call. The CDR3 has 12 residues. The germline V and J ends were trimmed by 0 bases and 4 bases, with 4 bases remaining between them. The germline CDR1 and CDR2 sequences are NSQYPW and LRSPGD (reference sequence). CDR3: CTCSAEHYEQYF. Partial CDR3 DNA: TGCACCTGCAGTGCAGAACATTATGAACAGTAC.

As for this clone: Gene names are the mouse ones. The CDR3 end falls 1 residue outside the read, so it is completed with the germline J gene. The same CDR3 can be traced to other DNA sequences in this sample. The genes are TRBV3 and TRBJ1-2; 7 bases map to TRBD1. Unmatched junction bases numbered 1, after V lost 1 base and J lost 2 bases. The length of the CDR3 is 14 residues. Germline CDR1 is SNHLY and CDR2 is FYNGKV (reference sequence). CDR3 sequence reads: CASSLEGANSDYTF. The CDR3 bases that were read are TGTGCCAGCAGCTTAGAGGGGGCGAACTCCGACTACACC. Combining the CDR3 with reference TRBV3 and TRBJ1-2 gives the whole variable domain GPKVLQIPSHQIIDMGQMVTLNCDPVSNHLYFYWYKQILGQQMEFLVNFYNGKVMEKSKLFKDQFSVERPDGSYFTLKIQPTALEDSAVYFCASSLEGANSDYTFGSGTRLLVI.

Worth noting for this clone: Each gene name is a mouse one. With the read ending 1 residue before the CDR3 end, the germline J gene is used to fill in that end. The chain has TRBV19 and TRBJ2-5, with 8 bases fitting TRBD2. This CDR3 is built from 14 residues. Losses at the gene ends were 6 bases for V and 2 bases for J; bases not matched to a gene: 5. Germline V CDR1 and CDR2: FNHDT, SITEND (reference sequence). The CDR3 DNA, read in part, is TGTGCCAGCACCATACTGGGGGTCCAAGACACCCAGTAC. Amino acids: CASTILGVQDTQY. The complete CDR3 reads CASTILGVQDTQYF.

In the case of this clone: Genes and germline come from the mouse. The read comes to an end 1 residue before the CDR3 does, leaving the germline J gene to fill in the end. The rearrangement uses TRBV17 and TRBJ2-1; D may be TRBD1 or TRBD2 (5 bases each). Trimming left V 1 base short and J 1 base short, with 8 bases between. The germline CDR1 and CDR2 sequences are MNHDT and YYDKIL. CDR3 size: 15 residues. The sequenced part of the CDR3 DNA is TGTGCTAGCAGTAGAGGTCGGGACAACTATGCTGAGCAGTTC. Amino acid sequence: CASSRGRDNYAEQF. The whole CDR3 protein is CASSRGRDNYAEQFF.

Regarding this clone: The gene names here belong to mouse. Read coverage stops 1 residue before the CDR3 terminus; the germline J gene supplies the remainder. The gene calls are TRBV13-3 and TRBJ2-2; 8 positions agree with TRBD1. Trimming cost V 3 bases and J 2 bases; bases outside gene matches: 3. CDR1 and CDR2 from the germline V gene are NNHDY and SYVADS. The CDR3 covers 15 residues. The CDR3 sequence: CASSATGVNTGQLYF. Incomplete CDR3 DNA: TGTGCCAGCAGTGCGACAGGGGTCAACACCGGGCAGCTCTAC.

This clone was seen a single time. Gene names refer to mouse genes. Read sequence stops 1 residue before the CDR3 end, and the germline J gene provides the missing end. Additional DNA sequences in this sample encode the identical CDR3. The gene calls are TRBV20 and TRBJ2-7; TRBD2 aligns across 8 bases. CDR3 size: 13 residues. V shed 0 bases and J 6 bases; nucleotides not matched to a gene: 4. Germline V gene lookup returns CDR1 GFQATS and CDR2 STVNSAI. The CDR3: CGAREGGAREQYF. CDR3 DNA, as far as it was read: TGTGGTGCTAGGGAGGGGGGGGCGCGTGAACAGTAC.

Turning to this clone: Gene names are the mouse ones. Sequencing ends 1 residue short of the CDR3 end; the germline J gene provides the rest. The V call is TRBV13-1, the J call TRBJ2-5; D not resolved. CDR3 length: 14 residues. Looked up from germline, CDR1 is NSHNY and CDR2 is SYGAGN. V was cut by 0 bases and J by 3 bases, with 8 bases left in between. The sequenced CDR3 bases are TGTGCCAGCAGTGATGCATGGCAACAAGACACCCAGTAC. Protein product: CASSDAWQQDTQY. The CDR3 as a whole reads CASSDAWQQDTQYF.

To note about this clone: Any gene name here is a mouse gene name. The CDR3 goes on 1 residue after the read ends, and that part is filled in from the germline J gene. The V call is TRBV13-2, the J call TRBJ1-6; D remains unclear. TRBJ1-6 counts as an open reading frame of uncertain function. V was pared by 2 bases and J by 0 bases, with 6 bases between. Germline V gene sequence: CDR1 NNHNN, CDR2 SYGAGS (reference sequence). The CDR3 spans 15 residues. The CDR3 DNA, read in part, is TGTGCCAGCGGTGAAAAGGCTTCCTATAATTCGCCCCTCTAC. Translating it yields CASGEKASYNSPLY. The CDR3 as a whole reads CASGEKASYNSPLYF.

A note on this clone: Genes and germline come from the mouse. The read comes to an end 1 residue before the CDR3 does, leaving the germline J gene to fill in the end. This chain uses TRBV13-3 with TRBJ2-5; D is possibly TRBD1 (5 bases). The CDR3 extends over 14 amino acids. V was shortened by 2 bases and J by 3 bases, with 10 bases between the two germline ends. From germline, CDR1 is NNHDY and CDR2 SYVADS. CDR3 in amino acids: CASSEWRGQDTQYF. The DNA read from the CDR3 is TGTGCCAGCAGTGAATGGAGGGGACAAGACACCCAGTAC.

Note on this clone: Gene labels here are mouse ones. The read is 1 residue too short to cover the CDR3 end, so that end is filled in from the germline J gene. The chain combines TRBV4 with TRBJ2-7; TRBD1 agrees at 7 bases. Germline trimming cut 5 bases from V and 3 bases from J; bases unmatched to any gene: 1. Germline values: CDR1 LGHDT, CDR2 YNNKQL (reference sequence). The CDR3 extends over 12 amino acids. Incomplete CDR3 DNA: TGTGCCAGCAGCCGGGACAGCTATGAACAGTAC. It codes for CASSRDSYEQY. The complete CDR3 sequence is CASSRDSYEQYF.

This clone came up once. The listed genes are named as in mouse. The CDR3 goes on 1 residue after the read ends, and that part is filled in from the germline J gene. The chain recombines TRBV4 with TRBJ1-2; D is possibly TRBD1 (5 bases). Germline CDR1 and CDR2: LGHDT and YNNKQL (reference sequence). V was cut by 8 bases and J by 4 bases, with 8 bases left in between. The CDR3 is 11 amino acids. CDR3 sequence: CASGGGSDYTF. Incomplete CDR3 DNA: TGTGCCAGCGGGGGGGGCTCCGACTACACC.

There are a few counts of this clone. The listed genes are named as in mouse. The read comes to an end 1 residue before the CDR3 does, leaving the germline J gene to fill in the end. The chain has TRBV2 and TRBJ1-5; D gene uncertain. Germline CDR1 and CDR2: LGHNA and YSYQKL. This CDR3 spans 13 amino acids. V dropped 0 bases and J dropped 2 bases, with 2 bases sitting between them. CDR3 sequence reads: CASSQDHNQAPLF. The part of the CDR3 DNA that was read is TGTGCCAGCAGCCAAGATCACAACCAGGCTCCGCTT.

Only a few counts were recorded for this clone. Gene labels here are mouse ones. The DNA ends 1 residue before the CDR3 does, and the rest of the CDR3 is filled in from the germline J gene. The J gene is TRBJ2-7, the V gene TRBV1, with a tentative D call TRBD1 (5 bases). The CDR3 loop spans 12 amino acids. The germline V gene encodes CDR1 NSQYPW and CDR2 LRSPGD (reference sequence). With 2 bases removed from V and 5 bases from J, the gap between germline ends came to 7 bases. The CDR3 DNA, read in part, is TGCACCTGCAGTGCAAGGACAAATGAACAGTAC. Encoded protein: CTCSARTNEQY. The whole CDR3 sequence is CTCSARTNEQYF.

Worth noting for this clone: Gene names and germline match the mouse. From the germline J gene comes the end of the CDR3, since the read stops 1 residue before it. V and J are TRBV19 and TRBJ2-2; 10 nucleotides line up with TRBD1. V was pared by 2 bases and J by 4 bases, with 2 bases of the junction left unmatched. Germline CDR1 reads FNHDT; CDR2 reads SITEND (reference sequence). The CDR3 sequence is 15 residues long. The sequenced CDR3 bases are TGTGCCAGCAGTATCGGGACAGGGGTCACCGGGCAGCTCTAC. Amino acids: CASSIGTGVTGQLY. The entire CDR3 reads CASSIGTGVTGQLYF.

On this clone: Here the gene names and germline are mouse. CDR3 DNA (partial): TGTGCCAGCAGTGATAGCAGGGCAGGGGTGAACAACCAGGCTCCGCTT. Translated: CASSDSRAGVNNQAPL. The CDR3 in its entirety is CASSDSRAGVNNQAPLF. This chain connects TRBV13-3 to TRBJ1-5, with D possibly matching TRBD1 (6 bases). Coverage ceases 1 residue before the CDR3 finishes, and the germline J gene fills in the end. Germline V CDR1 and CDR2: NNHDY, SYVADS. This CDR3 has 17 amino acids. V dropped 1 base and J dropped 1 base, with 15 bases sitting between them. Variable domain in full (rest from reference TRBV13-3 and TRBJ1-5): EAAVTQSPRSKVAVTGGKVTLSCHQTNNHDYMYWYRQDTGHGLRLIHYSYVADSTEKGDIPDGYKASRPSQENFSLILELASLSQTAVYFCASSDSRAGVNNQAPLFGEGTRLSVL.

Of note for this clone: These gene names are mouse names. The CDR3 is cut off 1 residue early in the read; its end comes from the germline J gene. The chain has TRBV19 and TRBJ2-7; TRBD1 matches 8 bases. This CDR3 is 12 amino acids long. CDR1 FNHDT and CDR2 SITEND come from the germline V gene (reference sequence). With V trimmed by 4 bases and J by 4 bases, 1 base remained unmatched. The CDR3 bases that were read are TGTGCCAGCAGTGGACAGGGATATGAACAGTAC. It codes for CASSGQGYEQY. The whole CDR3 is CASSGQGYEQYF.

A word on this clone: The germline and genes are mouse ones. The read ends 1 residue before the CDR3 terminus; that terminus is restored from the germline J gene. The gene calls are TRBV13-3 and TRBJ1-6; a weak D match, TRBD1 (6 bases). Being an ORF, TRBJ1-6 has a function that is uncertain. The ends were cut back, 2 bases at V and 4 bases at J, with 10 bases in the middle. The CDR3 totals 15 residues. CDR1 NNHDY and CDR2 SYVADS come from the germline V gene. The CDR3 sequence: CASSDMGQYNSPLYF. CDR3 bases read: TGTGCCAGCAGTGACATGGGACAATATAATTCGCCCCTCTAC.

Worth noting for this clone: Mouse gene names and germline throughout. The read ends 1 residue shy of where the CDR3 ends; the end is completed using the germline J gene. J is TRBJ2-7 and V is TRBV3; TRBD1 agrees at 8 bases. Germline V lookup: CDR1 SNHLY, CDR2 FYNGKV (reference sequence). With V trimmed by 6 bases and J by 7 bases, 5 bases remained unmatched. The CDR3 spans 12 residues. The CDR3 sequence is CASRQGAGEQYF. The CDR3 bases that were read are TGTGCCAGCAGGCAGGGGGCAGGGGAACAGTAC. The full variable domain, with the rest looked up from reference TRBV3 and TRBJ2-7, is GPKVLQIPSHQIIDMGQMVTLNCDPVSNHLYFYWYKQILGQQMEFLVNFYNGKVMEKSKLFKDQFSVERPDGSYFTLKIQPTALEDSAVYFCASRQGAGEQYFGPGTRLTVL.

Details on this clone: Gene names follow the mouse nomenclature. The observed sequence ends 1 residue before the CDR3 terminus, with the missing tail filled in from the germline J gene. This same CDR3 is encoded by further DNA sequences in the sample. The genes are TRBV15 and TRBJ2-2, with D unresolved. The CDR3 length is 13 residues. Trimming left V 1 base short and J 4 bases short, with 4 bases between. The germline CDR1 and CDR2 sequences are SGHND and FRSKSL. The CDR3 spells CASSLGGTGQLYF. CDR3 DNA, as far as it was read: TGTGCCAGCAGTTTAGGGGGCACCGGGCAGCTCTAC.